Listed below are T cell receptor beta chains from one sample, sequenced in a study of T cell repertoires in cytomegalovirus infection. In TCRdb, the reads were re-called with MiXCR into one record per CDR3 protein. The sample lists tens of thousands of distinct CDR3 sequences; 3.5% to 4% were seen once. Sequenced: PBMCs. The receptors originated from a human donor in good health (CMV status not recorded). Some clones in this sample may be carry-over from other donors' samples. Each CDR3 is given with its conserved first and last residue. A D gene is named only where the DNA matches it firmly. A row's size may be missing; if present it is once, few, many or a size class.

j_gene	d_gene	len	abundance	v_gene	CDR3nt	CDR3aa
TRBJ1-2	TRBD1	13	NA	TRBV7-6	TGTGCCAGCAGCTTACAGGGACAGGGGAAATACACCTTC	CASSLQGQGKYTF
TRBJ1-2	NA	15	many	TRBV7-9	TGTGCCAGCAGCTTCCAGGGACCCTCTAACTATGGCTACACCTTC	CASSFQGPSNYGYTF
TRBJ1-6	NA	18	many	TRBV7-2	TGTGCCAGCAGCTTAGCACTCCCGGGGGGGTCCTATAATTCACCCCTCCACTTT	CASSLALPGGSYNSPLHF
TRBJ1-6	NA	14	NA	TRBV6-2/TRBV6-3	TGTGCCAGCAGTTACCAGGGGAGGAATTCACCCCTCCACTTT	CASSYQGRNSPLHF
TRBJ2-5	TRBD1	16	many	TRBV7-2	TGTGCCAGCAGCTTGGGGACAGGGGGCGTAAGGCAGACCCAGTACTTC	CASSLGTGGVRQTQYF
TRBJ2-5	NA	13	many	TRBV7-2	TGTGCCAGCAGCTTAGGTTCCGTGGAGACCCAGTACTTC	CASSLGSVETQYF
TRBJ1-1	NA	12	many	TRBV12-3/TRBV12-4	TGTGCCAGCAGTCTCTGGAGGTCTGAAGCTTTCTTT	CASSLWRSEAFF
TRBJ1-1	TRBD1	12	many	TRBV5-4	TGTGCCAGCAGCTTCCAGGGGGGTGAAGCTTTCTTT	CASSFQGGEAFF
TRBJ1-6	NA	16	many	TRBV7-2	TGTGCCAGCAGCTTCCTCAGTCGGGCAGGGTCCTCACCCCTCCACTTT	CASSFLSRAGSSPLHF
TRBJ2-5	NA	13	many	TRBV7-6	TGTGCCAGCAGCGGGAGCCCTCAAGAGACCCAGTACTTC	CASSGSPQETQYF
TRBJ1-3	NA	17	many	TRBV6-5	TGTGCCAGCAGTGCCCGTCGGGGAGGATCCTCTGGAAACACCATATATTTT	CASSARRGGSSGNTIYF
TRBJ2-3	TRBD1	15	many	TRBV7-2	TGTGCCAGCAGCCCCCGAGGGGGCGGCCCAGATACGCAGTATTTT	CASSPRGGGPDTQYF
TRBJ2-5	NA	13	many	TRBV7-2	TGTGCCAGCAGCCCCTCGACGGCAGAGACCCAGTACTTC	CASSPSTAETQYF
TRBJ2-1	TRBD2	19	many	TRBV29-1	TGCAGCGTTGAAACTGACGGACTAGCGGTTCCAAGCTCCTACAATGAGCAGTTCTTC	CSVETDGLAVPSSYNEQFF
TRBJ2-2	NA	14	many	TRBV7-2	TGTGCCAGCAGCTTTACTGTTTGGACCGGGGAGCTGTTTTTT	CASSFTVWTGELFF
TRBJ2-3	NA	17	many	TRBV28	TGTGCCAGCAGTCCCAGACTCTTAGAACGGCGCACAGATACGCAGTATTTT	CASSPRLLERRTDTQYF
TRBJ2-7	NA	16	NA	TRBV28	TGTGCCAGCACCCCGGGTGGGGAGGTCGGATCCTACGAGCAGTACTTC	CASTPGGEVGSYEQYF
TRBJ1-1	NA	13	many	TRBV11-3	TGTGCCAGCAGCCGAGGGGAGGGAGCTGAAGCTTTCTTT	CASSRGEGAEAFF
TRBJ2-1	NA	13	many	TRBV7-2	TGTGCCAGCAGCCCCCGCGATGAGGGTGAGCAGTTCTTC	CASSPRDEGEQFF
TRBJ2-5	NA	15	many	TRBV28	TGTGCCAGCAGCCGAGACCTGAGGTACCAAGAGACCCAGTACTTC	CASSRDLRYQETQYF
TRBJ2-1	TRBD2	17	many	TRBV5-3	TGTGCCAGCAGCTTGAGGCTCGGACTAGCGGTTTACAATGAGCAGTTCTTC	CASSLRLGLAVYNEQFF
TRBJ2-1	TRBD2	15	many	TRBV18	TGTGCCAGCTCACCAGGAATAGCGGGGGACAATGAGCAGTTCTTC	CASSPGIAGDNEQFF
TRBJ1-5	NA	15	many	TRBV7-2	TGTGCCAGCAGCCCCGACGGGGGTAGCTATCAGCCCCAGCATTTT	CASSPDGGSYQPQHF
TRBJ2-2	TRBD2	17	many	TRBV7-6	TGTGCCAGCAGCTTAGTTTCCGGGAGGGGTAGCACCGGGGAGCTGTTTTTT	CASSLVSGRGSTGELFF
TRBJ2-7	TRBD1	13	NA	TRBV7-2	TGTGCCAGCAGCCGGACAGGATACTACGAGCAGTACTTC	CASSRTGYYEQYF
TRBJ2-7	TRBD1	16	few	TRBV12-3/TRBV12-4	TGTGCCAGCACCAACCCGGGACAGGGGGCAAAGCACGAGCAGTACTTC	CASTNPGQGAKHEQYF
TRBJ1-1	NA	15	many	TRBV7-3	TGTGCCAGCAGCTTAAACGGGGAGGTTGGCACTGAAGCTTTCTTT	CASSLNGEVGTEAFF
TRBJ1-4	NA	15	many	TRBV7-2	TGTGCCAGCAGCTTAAGGGGCAGATCCCCTGAAAAACTGTTTTTT	CASSLRGRSPEKLFF
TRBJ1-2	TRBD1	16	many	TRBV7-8	TGTGCCAGCAGCTATTGGGGCGGTACAGGGGCGAATGGCTACACCTTC	CASSYWGGTGANGYTF
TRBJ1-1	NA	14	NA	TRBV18	TGTGCCAGCTCACCCGGTTGGGGGAACACTGAAGCTTTCTTT	CASSPGWGNTEAFF
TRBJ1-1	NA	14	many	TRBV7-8	TGTGCCAGCAGCTGGGGGAGGGGGGGTACTGAAGCTTTCTTT	CASSWGRGGTEAFF
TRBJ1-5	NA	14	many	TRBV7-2	TGTGCCAGCAGCTTATCAGGGATCCAACAGCCCCAGCATTTT	CASSLSGIQQPQHF
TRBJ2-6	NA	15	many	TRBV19	TGTGCCAGTCACCCAGGGAGCTCTGGGGCCAACGTCCTGACTTTC	CASHPGSSGANVLTF
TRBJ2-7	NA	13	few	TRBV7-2	TGTGCCAGCAGCTCGGAATCCCACTACGAGCAGTACTTC	CASSSESHYEQYF
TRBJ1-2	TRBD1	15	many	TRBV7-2	TGTGCCAGCAGCTCCCCGGACAGGGGGGATTCTGCTAGCACCTTC	CASSSPDRGDSASTF
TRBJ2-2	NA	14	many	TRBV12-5	TGTGCTAGTGGTTTGGGCCGAAACACCGGGGAGCTGTTTTTT	CASGLGRNTGELFF
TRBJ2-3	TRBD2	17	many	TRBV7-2	TGTGCCAGCAGCCTATTCGTCGCGGGAGCGGGCGCAGATACGCAGTATTTT	CASSLFVAGAGADTQYF
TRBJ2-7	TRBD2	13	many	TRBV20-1	TGCAGTGCTAGTATAAGCGGGGGGGTTGGGCAGTACTTC	CSASISGGVGQYF
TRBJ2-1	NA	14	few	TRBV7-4	TGTGCCAGCGCGTTGAGGTTGCCCTACAATGAGCAGTTCTTC	CASALRLPYNEQFF
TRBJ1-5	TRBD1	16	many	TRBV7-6	TGTGCCAGCAGCTTGGGACAGGGAGGGAGCAATCAGCCCCAGCATTTT	CASSLGQGGSNQPQHF
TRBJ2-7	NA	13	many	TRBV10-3	TGTGCCATCAGTGGGGGGTTAGGCTACGAGCAGTACTTC	CAISGGLGYEQYF